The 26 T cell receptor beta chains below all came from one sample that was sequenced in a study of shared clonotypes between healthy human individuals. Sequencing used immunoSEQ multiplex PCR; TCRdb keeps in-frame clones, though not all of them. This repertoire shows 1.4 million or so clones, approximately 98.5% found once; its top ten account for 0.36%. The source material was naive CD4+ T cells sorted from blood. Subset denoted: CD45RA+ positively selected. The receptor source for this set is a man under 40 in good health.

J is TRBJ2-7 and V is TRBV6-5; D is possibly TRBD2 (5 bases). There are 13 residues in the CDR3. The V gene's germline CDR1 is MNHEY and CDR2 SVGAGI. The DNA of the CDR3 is TGTACAAGCAGCGGCTTGGGGTTCCACGAGCAGTACTTC. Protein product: CTSSGLGFHEQYF.

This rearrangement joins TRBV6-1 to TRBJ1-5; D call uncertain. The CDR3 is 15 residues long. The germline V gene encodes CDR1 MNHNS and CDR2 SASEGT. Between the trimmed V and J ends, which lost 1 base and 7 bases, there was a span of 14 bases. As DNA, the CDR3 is TGTGCCAGCAGTGAAGTTTGGCTGTCTATCCAGCCCCAGCATTTT. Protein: CASSEVWLSIQPQHF.

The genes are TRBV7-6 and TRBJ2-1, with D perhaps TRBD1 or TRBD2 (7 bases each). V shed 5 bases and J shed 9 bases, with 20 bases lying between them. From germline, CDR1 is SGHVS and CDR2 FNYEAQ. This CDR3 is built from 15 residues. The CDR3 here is CASSKAQGEGLEQFF. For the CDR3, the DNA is TGTGCCAGCAGCAAAGCTCAGGGGGAGGGGCTTGAGCAGTTCTTC.

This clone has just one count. The CDR3 spells CSAAVGQPQHF. DNA for the CDR3: TGCAGTGCTGCCGTTGGCCAGCCCCAGCATTTT. The gene calls are TRBV20-1 and TRBJ1-5; D not resolved. From germline, CDR1 is DFQATT and CDR2 SNEGSKA (reference sequence). V was clipped by 5 bases and J by 7 bases, with 9 bases between them. The CDR3 consists of 11 residues.

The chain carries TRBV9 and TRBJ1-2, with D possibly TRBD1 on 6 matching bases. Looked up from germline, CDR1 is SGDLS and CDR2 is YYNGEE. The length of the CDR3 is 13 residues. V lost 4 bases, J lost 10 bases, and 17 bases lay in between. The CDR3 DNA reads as TGTGCCAGCAGCCCAGAGGGGGTGCTGGACTACACCTTC. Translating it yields CASSPEGVLDYTF. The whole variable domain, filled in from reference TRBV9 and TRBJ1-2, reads DSGVTQTPKHLITATGQRVTLRCSPRSGDLSVYWYQQSLDQGLQFLIQYYNGEERAKGNILERFSAQQFPDLHSELNLSSLELGDSALYFCASSPEGVLDYTFGSGTRLTVV.

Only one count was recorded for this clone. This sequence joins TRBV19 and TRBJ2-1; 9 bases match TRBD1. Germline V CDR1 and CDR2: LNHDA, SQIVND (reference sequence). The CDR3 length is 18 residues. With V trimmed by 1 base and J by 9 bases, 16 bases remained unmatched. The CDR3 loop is CASSIVGAQGAPGAEQFF. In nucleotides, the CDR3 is TGTGCCAGTAGTATAGTCGGAGCACAGGGGGCGCCGGGGGCTGAGCAGTTCTTC.

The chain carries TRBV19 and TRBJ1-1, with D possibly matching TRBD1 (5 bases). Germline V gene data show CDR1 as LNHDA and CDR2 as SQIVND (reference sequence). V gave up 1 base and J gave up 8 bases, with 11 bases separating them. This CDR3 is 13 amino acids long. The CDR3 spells CASSIVRGREAFF. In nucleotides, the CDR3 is TGTGCCAGTAGTATAGTAAGGGGCCGGGAAGCTTTCTTT.

CDR3 sequence: CASSYPSTETQYF. The CDR3 DNA reads TGTGCCAGCAGTTACCCCTCGACGGAGACCCAGTACTTC. The chain carries TRBV6-5 and TRBJ2-5; D remains unclear. The CDR3 spans 13 residues. Between the trimmed V and J ends, which lost 2 bases and 5 bases, there was a span of 9 bases. Germline V gene lookup returns CDR1 MNHEY and CDR2 SVGAGI.

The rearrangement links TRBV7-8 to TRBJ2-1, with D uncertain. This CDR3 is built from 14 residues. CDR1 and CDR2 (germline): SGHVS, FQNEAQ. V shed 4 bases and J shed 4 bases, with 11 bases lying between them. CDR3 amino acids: CASSSGWLYNEQFF. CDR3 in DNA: TGTGCCAGCAGCTCCGGATGGCTTTACAATGAGCAGTTCTTC.

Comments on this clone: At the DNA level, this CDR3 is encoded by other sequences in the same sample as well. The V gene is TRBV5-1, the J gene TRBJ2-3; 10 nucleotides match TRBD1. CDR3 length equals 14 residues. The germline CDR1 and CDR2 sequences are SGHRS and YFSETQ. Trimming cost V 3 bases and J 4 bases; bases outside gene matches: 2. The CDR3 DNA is TGCGCCAGCAGCTCAGGACAGGGGGCAGATACGCAGTATTTT. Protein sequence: CASSSGQGADTQYF. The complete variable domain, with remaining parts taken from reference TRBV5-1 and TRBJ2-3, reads KAGVTQTPRYLIKTRGQQVTLSCSPISGHRSVSWYQQTPGQGLQFLFEYFSETQRNKGNFPGRFSGRQFSNSRSEMNVSTLELGDSALYLCASSSGQGADTQYFGPGTRLTVL.

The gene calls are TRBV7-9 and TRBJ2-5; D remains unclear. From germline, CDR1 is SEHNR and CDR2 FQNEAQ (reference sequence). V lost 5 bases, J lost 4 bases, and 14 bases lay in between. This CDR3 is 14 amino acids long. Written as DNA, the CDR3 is TGTGCCAGCAGCCCGTCGGGTCTCCGAGAGACCCAGTACTTC. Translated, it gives CASSPSGLRETQYF.

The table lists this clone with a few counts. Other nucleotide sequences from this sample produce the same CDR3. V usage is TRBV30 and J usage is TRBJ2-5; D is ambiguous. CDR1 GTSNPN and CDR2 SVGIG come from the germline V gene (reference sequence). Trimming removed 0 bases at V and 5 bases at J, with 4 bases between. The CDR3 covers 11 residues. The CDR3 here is CAWSVRETQYF. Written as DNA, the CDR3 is TGTGCCTGGAGTGTACGTGAGACCCAGTACTTC.

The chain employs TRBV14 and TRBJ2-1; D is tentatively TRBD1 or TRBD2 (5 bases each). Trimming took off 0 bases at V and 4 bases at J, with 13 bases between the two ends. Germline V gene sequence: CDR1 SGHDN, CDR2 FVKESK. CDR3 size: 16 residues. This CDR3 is CASSQDFGAAYNEQFF. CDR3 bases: TGTGCCAGCAGCCAAGATTTCGGGGCTGCGTACAATGAGCAGTTCTTC.

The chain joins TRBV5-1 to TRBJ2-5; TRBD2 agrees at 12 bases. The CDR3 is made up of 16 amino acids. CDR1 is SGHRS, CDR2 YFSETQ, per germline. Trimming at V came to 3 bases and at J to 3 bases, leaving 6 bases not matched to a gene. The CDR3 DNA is TGCGCCAGCAGCTCCGGACGACTAGCGGGAGAAGAGACCCAGTACTTC. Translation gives CASSSGRLAGEETQYF.

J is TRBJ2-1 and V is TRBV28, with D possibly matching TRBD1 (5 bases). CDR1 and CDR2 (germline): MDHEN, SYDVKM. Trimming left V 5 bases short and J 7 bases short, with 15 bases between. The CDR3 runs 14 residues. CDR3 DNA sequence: TGTGCCAGCAGTAGCTATGGGGCCCTAAATGAGCAGTTCTTC. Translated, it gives CASSSYGALNEQFF.

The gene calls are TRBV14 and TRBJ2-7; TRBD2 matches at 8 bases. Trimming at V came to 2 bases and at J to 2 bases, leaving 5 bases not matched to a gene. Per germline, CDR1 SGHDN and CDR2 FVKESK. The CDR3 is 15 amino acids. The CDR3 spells CASSQYPGRAYEQYF. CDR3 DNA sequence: TGTGCCAGCAGCCAATACCCCGGGAGGGCCTACGAGCAGTACTTC.

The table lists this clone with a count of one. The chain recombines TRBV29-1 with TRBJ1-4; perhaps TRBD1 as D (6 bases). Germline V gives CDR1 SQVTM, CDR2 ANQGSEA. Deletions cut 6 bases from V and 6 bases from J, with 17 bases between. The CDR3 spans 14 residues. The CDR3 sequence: CSVTGFGGDEKLFF. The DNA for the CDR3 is TGCAGCGTCACAGGGTTTGGCGGGGATGAAAAACTGTTTTTT.

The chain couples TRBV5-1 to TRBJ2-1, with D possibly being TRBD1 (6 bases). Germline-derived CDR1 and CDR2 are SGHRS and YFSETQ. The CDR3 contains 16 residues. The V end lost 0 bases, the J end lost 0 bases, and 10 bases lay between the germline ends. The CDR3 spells CASSLVLTGSYNEQFF. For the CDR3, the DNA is TGCGCCAGCAGCTTGGTCCTGACAGGCTCCTACAATGAGCAGTTCTTC.

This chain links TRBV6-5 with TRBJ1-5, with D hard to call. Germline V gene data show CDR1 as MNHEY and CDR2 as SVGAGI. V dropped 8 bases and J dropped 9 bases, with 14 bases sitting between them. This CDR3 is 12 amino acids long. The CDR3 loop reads CASGRPRMPQHF. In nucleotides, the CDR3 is TGTGCCAGCGGACGGCCGAGGATGCCCCAGCATTTT.

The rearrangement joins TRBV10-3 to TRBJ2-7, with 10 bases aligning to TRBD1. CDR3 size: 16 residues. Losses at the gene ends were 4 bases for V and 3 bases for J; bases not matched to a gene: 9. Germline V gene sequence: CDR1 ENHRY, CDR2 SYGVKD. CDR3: CAISGRTGGRVYEQYF. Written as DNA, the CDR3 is TGTGCCATCAGTGGCCGGACAGGGGGTAGGGTCTACGAGCAGTACTTC.

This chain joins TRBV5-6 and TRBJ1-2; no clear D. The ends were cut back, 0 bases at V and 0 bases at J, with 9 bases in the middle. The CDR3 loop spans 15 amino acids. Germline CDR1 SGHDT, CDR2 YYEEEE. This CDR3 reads CASSLVDGSNYGYTF. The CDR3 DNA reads TGTGCCAGCAGCTTGGTGGACGGCTCTAACTATGGCTACACCTTC.

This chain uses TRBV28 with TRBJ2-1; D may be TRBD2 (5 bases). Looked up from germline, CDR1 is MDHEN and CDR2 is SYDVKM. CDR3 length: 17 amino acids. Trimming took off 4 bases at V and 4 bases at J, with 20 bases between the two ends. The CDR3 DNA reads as TGTGCCAGCAGTTCAACCAGAGCGGAACGCTCTTACAATGAGCAGTTCTTC. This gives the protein CASSSTRAERSYNEQFF.

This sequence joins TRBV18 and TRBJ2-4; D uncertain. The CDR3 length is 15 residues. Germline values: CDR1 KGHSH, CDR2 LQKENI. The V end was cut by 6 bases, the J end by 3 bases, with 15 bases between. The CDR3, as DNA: TGTGCCAGCTCCACACCGGGCCAAGGCAAAAACATTCAGTACTTC. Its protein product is CASSTPGQGKNIQYF. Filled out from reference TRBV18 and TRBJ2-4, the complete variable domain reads NAGVMQNPRHLVRRRGQEARLRCSPMKGHSHVYWYRQLPEEGLKFMVYLQKENIIDESGMPKERFSAEFPKEGPSILRIQQVVRGDSAAYFCASSTPGQGKNIQYFGAGTRLSVL.

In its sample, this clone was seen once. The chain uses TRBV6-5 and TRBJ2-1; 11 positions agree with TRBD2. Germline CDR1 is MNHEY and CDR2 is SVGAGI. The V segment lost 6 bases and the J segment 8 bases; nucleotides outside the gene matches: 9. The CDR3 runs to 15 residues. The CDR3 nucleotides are TGTGCCAGCAGCCCCGGGATAGCGGGAGGGCATGAGCAGTTCTTC. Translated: CASSPGIAGGHEQFF.

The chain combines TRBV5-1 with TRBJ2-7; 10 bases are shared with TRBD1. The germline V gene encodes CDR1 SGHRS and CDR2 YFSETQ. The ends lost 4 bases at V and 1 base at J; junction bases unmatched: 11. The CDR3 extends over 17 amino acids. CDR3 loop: CASSPRIDRGLSYEQYF. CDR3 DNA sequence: TGCGCCAGCAGCCCGCGAATTGACAGGGGGCTGTCCTACGAGCAGTACTTC. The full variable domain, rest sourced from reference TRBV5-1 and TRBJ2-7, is KAGVTQTPRYLIKTRGQQVTLSCSPISGHRSVSWYQQTPGQGLQFLFEYFSETQRNKGNFPGRFSGRQFSNSRSEMNVSTLELGDSALYLCASSPRIDRGLSYEQYFGPGTRLTVT.

For the CDR3, the DNA is TGTGCCAGCAGCGTAGGGCCCCCTAACTATGGCTACACCTTC. The encoded protein is CASSVGPPNYGYTF. The gene calls are TRBV9 and TRBJ1-2, with D hard to call. The CDR3 contains 14 residues. The germline V and J ends were trimmed by 0 bases and 0 bases, with 6 bases remaining between them. CDR1 is SGDLS, CDR2 YYNGEE, per germline.